What follows are 23 T cell receptor beta chains derived from one specimen sequenced in a study of Tregs in tolerant kidney transplant recipients. Some clones are missing from TCRdb's copy, which holds only in-frame ones; the method was immunoSEQ multiplex PCR. The sample contains 85,000 to 95,000 clones, approximately 94% of which appear only once. Sequenced sample: CD8+ T cells from blood. Source of these receptors: a human donor in good health.

V is TRBV11-2 and J is TRBJ2-1, with 8 bases identical to TRBD2. Per germline, CDR1 SGHAT and CDR2 FQNNGV. The CDR3 is made up of 16 amino acids. V was pared by 4 bases and J by 7 bases, with 12 bases of the junction left unmatched. The CDR3 loop is CASSSPGSGMGNEQFF. The CDR3 DNA reads as TGTGCCAGCAGCTCCCCCGGTAGCGGGATGGGTAATGAGCAGTTCTTC. The variable domain in full, with the rest retrieved from reference TRBV11-2 and TRBJ2-1, is EAGVAQSPRYKIIEKRQSVAFWCNPISGHATLYWYQQILGQGPKLLIQFQNNGVVDDSQLPKDRFSAERLKGVDSTLKIQPAKLEDSAVYLCASSSPGSGMGNEQFFGPGTRLTVL.

The V and J genes are TRBV4-1 and TRBJ2-7, with D possibly TRBD1 on 5 matching bases. This CDR3 has 15 amino acids. V dropped 4 bases and J dropped 3 bases, with 16 bases sitting between them. The germline gives CDR1 MGHRA, CDR2 YSYEKL. CDR3 bases: TGCGCCAGCAGCCTTCCCCAGGGATTATACTACGAGCAGTACTTC. Its protein product is CASSLPQGLYYEQYF.

The rearrangement links TRBV6-5 to TRBJ2-7, with 7 bases lining up with TRBD1. With 6 bases clipped from V and 6 bases from J, the junction kept 11 bases outside the gene matches. The CDR3 consists of 14 residues. Germline V gene data show CDR1 as MNHEY and CDR2 as SVGAGI. The CDR3 coding sequence is TGTGCCAGCAGGAGCCGGGACAGCTTCGGCGAGCAGTACTTC. It encodes CASRSRDSFGEQYF.

The genes are TRBV6-5 and TRBJ1-2, with 7 bases fitting TRBD1. V shed 4 bases and J 3 bases; nucleotides not matched to a gene: 2. CDR3 length: 13 residues. Germline assignment: CDR1 MNHEY and CDR2 SVGAGI. CDR3 amino acids: CASSLQGHYGYTF. As DNA, the CDR3 is TGTGCCAGCAGTTTACAGGGGCACTATGGCTACACCTTC.

V is TRBV29-1 and J is TRBJ1-2, with D maybe TRBD1 (5 bases). Trimming removed 0 bases at V and 8 bases at J, with 19 bases between. Germline V CDR1 and CDR2: SQVTM, ANQGSEA. CDR3 size: 15 residues. The CDR3 DNA reads as TGCAGCGTTGAAGATCAACGGGGCCCCGCTAGCGGCTACACCTTC. It encodes CSVEDQRGPASGYTF.

This chain joins TRBV6-5 and TRBJ2-1; TRBD2 matches 11 bases. V lost 5 bases and J lost 3; bases outside the gene matches: 3. The germline V gene encodes CDR1 MNHEY and CDR2 SVGAGI. The CDR3 has 15 amino acids. As DNA, the CDR3 is TGTGCCAGCAGTGTGACTAGCGGGGACTACAATGAGCAGTTCTTC. Translating it yields CASSVTSGDYNEQFF.

The chain couples TRBV7-9 to TRBJ2-3; no definite D call. Germline CDR1 and CDR2: SEHNR and FQNEAQ (reference sequence). The length of the CDR3 is 15 residues. Between the trimmed V and J ends, which lost 4 bases and 6 bases, there was a span of 17 bases. The DNA for the CDR3 is TGTGCCAGCAGCTCCACGGCCCGCAACCCGGATACGCAGTATTTT. As protein: CASSSTARNPDTQYF.

The chain combines TRBV9 with TRBJ2-6; TRBD1 matches 9 bases. With 3 bases clipped from V and 4 bases from J, the junction kept 11 bases outside the gene matches. The CDR3 totals 18 residues. Germline lookup yields CDR1 SGDLS and CDR2 YYNGEE. The CDR3 region is CASSARPGQGTGANVLTF. As DNA, the CDR3 is TGTGCCAGCAGCGCACGACCGGGACAGGGAACCGGGGCCAACGTCCTGACTTTC.

The chain combines TRBV7-9 with TRBJ1-1; TRBD1 agrees at 7 bases. CDR1 is SEHNR and CDR2 is FQNEAQ in the germline V gene (reference sequence). V was pared by 5 bases and J by 6 bases, with 15 bases of the junction left unmatched. The CDR3 is 16 residues long. CDR3 amino acids: CASSPQTGWGDSEAFF. CDR3 nucleotide sequence: TGTGCCAGCAGCCCCCAGACAGGGTGGGGGGATTCTGAAGCTTTCTTT.

The chain uses TRBV28 and TRBJ2-1; the D is unclear. The germline V gene has CDR1 MDHEN and CDR2 SYDVKM. With 3 bases removed from V and 4 bases from J, the gap between germline ends came to 4 bases. This CDR3 comprises 12 residues. The CDR3 nucleotides read TGTGCCAGCAGTTTCGAATACAATGAGCAGTTCTTC. Translation gives CASSFEYNEQFF. The variable domain in full, completed from reference TRBV28 and TRBJ2-1, reads DVKVTQSSRYLVKRTGEKVFLECVQDMDHENMFWYRQDPGLGLRLIYFSYDVKMKEKGDIPEGYSVSREKKERFSLILESASTNQTSMYLCASSFEYNEQFFGPGTRLTVL.

V gene TRBV7-9 combines with J gene TRBJ1-2, with D hard to call. The CDR3 sequence is 15 residues long. V shed 1 base and J shed 2 bases, with 11 bases lying between them. Germline V lookup: CDR1 SEHNR, CDR2 FQNEAQ (reference sequence). The CDR3 nucleotides read TGTGCCAGCAGCTTAGGGGCAGAGGTGAACTATGGCTACACCTTC. Its protein product is CASSLGAEVNYGYTF. Complete variable domain (other parts from reference TRBV7-9 and TRBJ1-2): DTGVSQNPRHKITKRGQNVTFRCDPISEHNRLYWYRQTLGQGPEFLTYFQNEAQLEKSRLLSDRFSAERPKGSFSTLEIQRTEQGDSAMYLCASSLGAEVNYGYTFGSGTRLTVV.

The genes are TRBV27 and TRBJ2-7; D unclear. This CDR3 is built from 14 residues. V was clipped by 5 bases and J by 0 bases, with 11 bases between them. The germline gives CDR1 MNHEY, CDR2 SMNVEV (reference sequence). This CDR3 is CASSLQTHSYEQYF. The DNA of the CDR3 is TGTGCCAGCAGTCTACAGACCCACTCCTACGAGCAGTACTTC.

The rearrangement joins TRBV6-6 to TRBJ2-4, with D possibly TRBD2 on 5 matching bases. The CDR3 contains 14 residues. Per germline, CDR1 MNHNY and CDR2 SVGAGI (reference sequence). Trimming left V 10 bases short and J 0 bases short, with 13 bases between. The CDR3 DNA is TGTGCCACGAATGACGGACTAGCCAAAAACATTCAGTACTTC. Amino acids: CATNDGLAKNIQYF.

The gene calls are TRBV27 and TRBJ1-1, with D possibly TRBD1 on 6 matching bases. Germline CDR1 and CDR2: MNHEY and SMNVEV (reference sequence). Trimming removed 2 bases from V and 0 bases from J, with 10 bases in between. The CDR3 totals 15 residues. The CDR3 loop reads CASSLTGTVNTEAFF. The DNA of the CDR3 is TGTGCCAGCAGTTTAACAGGGACGGTGAACACTGAAGCTTTCTTT.

The rearrangement links TRBV6-5 to TRBJ2-5; weak D call: TRBD2 (6 bases). The CDR3 is made up of 15 amino acids. Trimming shortened V by 2 bases and J by 1 base, and 11 bases separated the two germline ends. CDR1 and CDR2 from the germline V gene are MNHEY and SVGAGI. The CDR3 DNA reads as TGTGCCAGCAGTTACGAGACTAGAACCCAAGAGACCCAGTACTTC. Its translation is CASSYETRTQETQYF.

The V gene is TRBV4-2, the J gene TRBJ2-3, with a possible D match to TRBD2 (6 bases). V was shortened by 4 bases and J by 0 bases, with 11 bases between the two germline ends. The CDR3 totals 15 residues. Germline V lookup: CDR1 LGHNA, CDR2 YNFKEQ. As DNA, the CDR3 is TGTGCCAGCAGCCCGCCCGGGAGCAGCACAGATACGCAGTATTTT. Translating gives CASSPPGSSTDTQYF.

The genes are TRBV6-1 and TRBJ2-7; perhaps TRBD1 as D (7 bases). V dropped 0 bases and J dropped 7 bases, with 16 bases sitting between them. This CDR3 region has 15 residues. Looked up from germline, CDR1 is MNHNS and CDR2 is SASEGT. The CDR3 loop is CASSEAGGGEREQYF. CDR3 in DNA: TGTGCCAGCAGTGAAGCAGGGGGCGGGGAGAGGGAGCAGTACTTC.

This chain joins TRBV15 and TRBJ2-3, with 7 positions matching TRBD1. J lost 5 bases, V lost 1 base, and 9 bases had no gene match. This CDR3 is built from 16 residues. Germline V CDR1 and CDR2: LNHNV, YYDKDF (reference sequence). CDR3 in amino acids: CATSRVSTGARDTQYF. The CDR3 DNA reads TGTGCCACCAGCAGAGTGTCTACAGGGGCGCGAGATACGCAGTATTTT.

CDR3 loop: CASSGVGGTYEQYF. CDR3 nucleotides: TGTGCCAGCAGTGGAGTAGGCGGGACCTACGAGCAGTACTTC. This sequence joins TRBV25-1 and TRBJ2-7; D possibly corresponds to TRBD2 (6 bases). The CDR3 is 14 amino acids. The V and J ends lost 4 bases and 2 bases respectively, with 12 bases between them. CDR1 and CDR2 (germline): MGHDK, SYGVNS.

The chain joins TRBV29-1 to TRBJ2-5; 10 bases are a match to TRBD2. Germline V gene sequence: CDR1 SQVTM, CDR2 ANQGSEA. J gave up 7 bases and V 3 bases, and 14 bases lay outside the gene matches. This CDR3 has 16 residues. CDR3 loop: CSVEGRTSGDYGTQYF. The CDR3 DNA reads TGCAGCGTTGAGGGACGAACTAGCGGGGATTACGGGACCCAGTACTTC. Drawing the rest from reference TRBV29-1 and TRBJ2-5, the complete variable domain is SAVISQKPSRDICQRGTSLTIQCQVDSQVTMMFWYRQQPGQSLTLIATANQGSEATYESGFVIDKFPISRPNLTFSTLTVSNMSPEDSSIYLCSVEGRTSGDYGTQYFGPGTRLLVL.

This clone was recorded once. The chain links TRBV27 to TRBJ2-1, with no clear D. The CDR3 is 13 amino acids. V was cut by 5 bases and J by 1 base, with 6 bases left in between. Germline V gene sequence: CDR1 MNHEY, CDR2 SMNVEV (reference sequence). This CDR3 is CASSHGSYNEQFF. In nucleotides, the CDR3 is TGTGCCAGCAGTCATGGGTCCTACAATGAGCAGTTCTTC.

The chain employs TRBV13 and TRBJ1-3; 7 bases match TRBD1. The V segment lost 0 bases and the J segment 5 bases; nucleotides outside the gene matches: 16. The V gene's germline CDR1 is PRHDT and CDR2 FYEKMQ (reference sequence). This CDR3 is built from 19 residues. In nucleotides, the CDR3 is TGTGCCAGCAGCTTAGGACAGGGGATCGCCTCGATCTTCCGAAACACCATATATTTT. It yields the protein CASSLGQGIASIFRNTIYF. The complete variable domain, with remaining parts taken from reference TRBV13 and TRBJ1-3, reads AAGVIQSPRHLIKEKRETATLKCYPIPRHDTVYWYQQGPGQDPQFLISFYEKMQSDKGSIPDRFSAQQFSDYHSELNMSSLELGDSALYFCASSLGQGIASIFRNTIYFGEGSWLTVV.

J is TRBJ2-7 and V is TRBV29-1; TRBD1 aligns across 9 bases. V trimming: 6 bases; J trimming: 0 bases; junction bases outside the gene matches: 3. Germline CDR1 and CDR2: SQVTM and ANQGSEA. There are 13 residues in the CDR3. DNA of the CDR3: TGCAGCGTAACAGGGGGCCCCTCCTACGAGCAGTACTTC. Its protein is CSVTGGPSYEQYF.